Here is one TCR beta chain with its context. Its specificity is unknown. The data belong to a study of T cell repertoires in cytomegalovirus infection. On the study more broadly: Matching HLA type and CMV infection were both indicated by public TCR beta signatures. Study results and caveats: There were HLA-C-restricted CMV-specific TCR beta clonotypes dominating the ex vivo response.

V was cut by 5 bases and J by 11 bases, with 18 bases left in between. The CDR3 has 13 amino acids. Germline V CDR1 and CDR2: MDHEN, SYDVKM. TCRdb re-called the reads through MiXCR, storing one row per CDR3 protein. The sample shows around 450,000 distinct CDR3 sequences, approximately 31% of them seen only once. The rearrangement joins TRBV28 to TRBJ1-1, with D possibly matching TRBD1 (6 bases). The clonotype originates from a human donor in good health (CMV status not recorded). Some clones in this sample may be carry-over from other donors' samples. Sequencing was done on a sample of PBMCs. The CDR3 DNA is TGTGCCAGCAGTCCCCTGGGGGGGGCTGCGGCTTTCTTT. It is translated as CASSPLGGAAAFF.